A selection of T cell receptor beta chains follows, all from one sample in a study of response to subunit inactivated influenza vaccine. TCRdb analysed the RT-PCR reads with MiXCR anew, one entry per CDR3 protein. The table has about 580,000 distinct CDR3 sequences, roughly 15% seen once. The sample consisted of PBMCs from blood, taken 12 days after vaccination. Every receptor here comes from a middle-aged man who received an inactivated influenza vaccine. CDR3s include the opening cysteine and the closing phenylalanine or tryptophan. A D gene is named only where the DNA matches it firmly. Rows give clone size only sometimes, using once, few, many, or a class for an expanded clone.

J	D	size	V	DNA	CDR3
TRBJ2-2	NA	once	TRBV25-1	TGTGCCAGCAGTGAACATGGCAGGGGTTGGGGCGGGGAGCTGTTTTTT	CASSEHGRGWGGELFF
TRBJ2-1	TRBD1	few	TRBV10-3	TGTGCCATCAGGACAGGGGCTGGAGAGCAGTTCTTC	CAIRTGAGEQFF
TRBJ2-7	TRBD2	many	TRBV12-3/TRBV12-4	TGTGCCAGCAGTTCATCCAGGACTAGCGCCTACGAGCAGTACTTC	CASSSSRTSAYEQYF
TRBJ2-3	NA	NA	TRBV6-4	TGTGCCAGCAAACTACCCCGAAGGTACGATACGCAGTATTTT	CASKLPRRYDTQYF
TRBJ2-5	NA	NA	TRBV5-5	TGTGCCAGCAGCTCGGCAGGGCTGCAAGAGACCCAGTACTTC	CASSSAGLQETQYF
TRBJ2-7	NA	NA	TRBV12-3/TRBV12-4	TGTGCCAGTTCCGGAGGGGCTGGCGAGCAGTACTTC	CASSGGAGEQYF
TRBJ1-5	TRBD1	NA	TRBV20-1	TGCAGTGCTAGAGAGCTACAGGGGTTTAATCAGCCCCAGCATTTT	CSARELQGFNQPQHF
TRBJ1-2	TRBD1	NA	TRBV28	TGTGCCAGCAGTTTTGGGGGACAGGGCGGCGGCTACACCTTC	CASSFGGQGGGYTF
TRBJ2-2	NA	many	TRBV6-5	TGTGCCAGCAGTTACTCAGTCAGGGGTGGGGAGCTGTTTTTT	CASSYSVRGGELFF
TRBJ2-7	TRBD1	few	TRBV3-1	TGTGCCAGCAGCCGAGGGACAGGGGCCGAGCAGTACTTC	CASSRGTGAEQYF
TRBJ2-2	NA	NA	TRBV28	TGTGCCAGCAGTTACGTGGGAGTAGGTACCGGGGAGCTGTTTTTT	CASSYVGVGTGELFF
TRBJ2-4	TRBD2	few	TRBV7-2	TGTGCCAGCAGCCGTCAATTTTCTGGGGGAGGGCTCGGCATTCAGTACTTC	CASSRQFSGGGLGIQYF
TRBJ2-1	NA	few	TRBV6-5	TGTGCCAGCAGTTACTCGACCAGTTTCGGCGTTAAGAATGAGCAGTTCTTC	CASSYSTSFGVKNEQFF
TRBJ2-2	TRBD2	NA	TRBV11-2	TGTGCCAGCAGATGGGGGGGGATCGACACCGGGGAGCTGTTTTTT	CASRWGGIDTGELFF
TRBJ2-5	TRBD2	few	TRBV7-9	TGTGCCAGCAGCTATGAGGGACTAGTAAGAGAGACCCAGTACTTC	CASSYEGLVRETQYF
TRBJ2-1	NA	few	TRBV28	TGTGCCAGCAGCACCGCCGTCCTATCTGGACAGCAGTTCTTC	CASSTAVLSGQQFF
TRBJ1-1	NA	NA	TRBV3-1	TGTGCCAGCAGGACCACGGGAAACACTGAAGCTTTCTTT	CASRTTGNTEAFF
TRBJ2-3	TRBD1	few	TRBV2	TGTGCCGGAGACAGGGGCGCAGATACGCAGTATTTT	CAGDRGADTQYF
TRBJ2-3	NA	few	TRBV5-1	TGCGCCATCAAGGGGGAGGCAGATACGCAGTATTTT	CAIKGEADTQYF
TRBJ2-3	NA	NA	TRBV7-6	TGTGCCAGCAGCCGAACAGGGCCCCCAGATACGCAGTATTTT	CASSRTGPPDTQYF
TRBJ1-5	NA	many	TRBV7-2	TGTGCCAGCAGCCGCCTACAGGGTGATCAGCCCCAGCATTTT	CASSRLQGDQPQHF
TRBJ2-1	TRBD2	few	TRBV10-3	TGTGCCACCCGTCGGGAGGGGGAGTACAATGAGCAGTTCTTC	CATRREGEYNEQFF
TRBJ2-3	NA	few	TRBV7-2	TGTGCCAGCAGCTTAGCCTCTAGGGGGTTCGGCACAGATACGCAGTATTTT	CASSLASRGFGTDTQYF
TRBJ2-7	NA	NA	TRBV11-2	TGTGCCAGCAGCTTAGTGCCAGGGAAAACGATCGAGCAGTACTTC	CASSLVPGKTIEQYF
TRBJ2-1	TRBD2	few	TRBV7-2	TGTGCCAGCAGCCCATGGACTAGCGGGATCTACAATGAGCAGTTCTTC	CASSPWTSGIYNEQFF
TRBJ2-3	NA	NA	TRBV7-8	TGTGCCAGCAGCTTGTGGGGGCCGGGAGATACGCAGTATTTT	CASSLWGPGDTQYF
TRBJ2-2	TRBD2	NA	TRBV20-1	TGCAGTGCTAGGACCCCCCAGCGGGAGGCTAACGGGGAGCTGTTTTTT	CSARTPQREANGELFF
TRBJ1-2	NA	NA	TRBV6-1	TGTGCCAGCAGCTCGCATGGAAACTATGGCTACACCTTC	CASSSHGNYGYTF
TRBJ2-1	NA	NA	TRBV7-8	TGTGCCAGCAGCGGGGCGGGGAACTCCTACAATGAGCAGTTCTTC	CASSGAGNSYNEQFF
TRBJ2-7	NA	few	TRBV6-2/TRBV6-3	TGTGCCAGCAGTTATAGCCTGACACTATTCAAAGAGCAGTACTTC	CASSYSLTLFKEQYF
TRBJ2-1	TRBD2	NA	TRBV24-1	TGTGCCACCAGTGACCCTAGCGGGAGGGCCGATGAGCAGTTCTTC	CATSDPSGRADEQFF
TRBJ1-6	NA	NA	TRBV4-3	TGCGCCAGCAGCCAAGATCTAGGGGATTCACCCCTCCACTTT	CASSQDLGDSPLHF
TRBJ2-5	NA	few	TRBV29-1	TGCAGCGTTGTCCCGGGGGTGGGGACCCAGTACTTC	CSVVPGVGTQYF
TRBJ2-4	NA	few	TRBV12-3/TRBV12-4	TGTGCCACCAACCCGGGGGCAAGCAAAAACATTCAGTACTTC	CATNPGASKNIQYF
TRBJ2-7	NA	once	TRBV20-1	TGCAGTGCCCCGGCAGGCGGGCATCTTAGCTCCTACGAGCAGTACTTC	CSAPAGGHLSSYEQYF
TRBJ2-3	TRBD2	NA	TRBV6-5	TGTGCCAGCAGTTACTCGATTGGGGGGGGTCCAGATACGCAGTATTTT	CASSYSIGGGPDTQYF
TRBJ1-1	NA	NA	TRBV3-1	TGTGCCAGCAGCGGGGGCGGGATCACTGAAGCTTTCTTT	CASSGGGITEAFF
TRBJ2-5	NA	NA	TRBV5-1	TGCGCCAGCAGCTTGCGGGCCTCAACACGGGAGACCCAGTACTTC	CASSLRASTRETQYF
TRBJ2-5	NA	few	TRBV4-1	TGCGCCAGCAGCCAACACGAGACTAGTGGTTACCAGTACTTC	CASSQHETSGYQYF
TRBJ2-3	NA	NA	TRBV3-1	TGTGCCAGCAGCCAAGTTAGGAGGGGCCAAGGAGATACGCAGTATTTT	CASSQVRRGQGDTQYF
TRBJ2-7	NA	NA	TRBV10-3	TGTGCCATCAGTGAGTCCGATCTCGCTGAGGGGTGGTTGCCCTACGAGCAGTACTTC	CAISESDLAEGWLPYEQYF
TRBJ2-1	TRBD1	few	TRBV11-2	TGTGCCAGCAGCTTCCCTTCGGGGACAGGGGGCTTTTCAGCCTACAATGAGCAGTTCTTC	CASSFPSGTGGFSAYNEQFF
TRBJ1-5	NA	few	TRBV10-3	TGTGCCATCAGTAAAAACCCGGAGCAGCCCCAGCATTTT	CAISKNPEQPQHF
TRBJ1-6	NA	few	TRBV7-9	TGTGCCAGCAGCTTAGCTAAGAATTCACCCCTCCACTTT	CASSLAKNSPLHF
TRBJ1-6	NA	few	TRBV20-1	TGCAGTGCTAGAACATTAGACCGTTTTTATAATTCACCCCTCCACTTT	CSARTLDRFYNSPLHF
TRBJ1-4	NA	NA	TRBV2	TGTGCCAGCAGTGAAGCTATCACCGGAAAACTGTTTTTT	CASSEAITGKLFF
TRBJ2-1	NA	few	TRBV6-6	TGTGCCAGCAGTGGAGGCCCCAATGAGCAGTTCTTC	CASSGGPNEQFF
TRBJ1-2	NA	many	TRBV5-1	TGCGCCAGCAGCTTTCAAGGGGCAGGTGGCTACACCTTC	CASSFQGAGGYTF
TRBJ2-1	TRBD2	few	TRBV12-3/TRBV12-4	TGTGCCAGCAGGCTAGCGGGAGGGCCCAGAAATGAGCAGTTCTTC	CASRLAGGPRNEQFF
TRBJ2-1	NA	NA	TRBV19	TGTGCCAGTAGTATTCATGGCGGGGAGCAGTTCTTC	CASSIHGGEQFF
TRBJ2-3	NA	few	TRBV5-4	TGTGCCAGCAGCCAGTTTAGCACAGATACGCAGTATTTT	CASSQFSTDTQYF